The clone carrying this T cell receptor beta chain was found many times. From germline, CDR1 is SGHRS and CDR2 YFSETQ. This CDR3 comprises 14 residues. The V gene lost 0 bases and the J gene lost 8 bases, with 14 bases spanning the gap. The cDNA was produced through 5'RACE with 10-nucleotide random UMIs. TCRdb re-analysed the 5' RACE reads in MiXCR, keeping a single row per CDR3 protein. The sample carries under 130,000 distinct CDR3 sequences, about 10% recorded once. The sample comes from a study of neurological immune-mediated disorders. Time point reported: longitudinal time-point 3. A total of 2 million PBMCs stored at -80 degrees C provided the unsorted libraries.

This sequence originates from a female donor with HTLV-1-associated myelopathy (HAM/TSP). The specimen was PBMCs. This chain links TRBV5-1 with TRBJ1-2; TRBD1 might be the D (5 bases). The CDR3 DNA is TGCGCCAGCAGCTTGGCCGCGCAGGGAAAGGGCTACACCTTC. It encodes CASSLAAQGKGYTF. Variable domain in full (rest from reference TRBV5-1 and TRBJ1-2): KAGVTQTPRYLIKTRGQQVTLSCSPISGHRSVSWYQQTPGQGLQFLFEYFSETQRNKGNFPGRFSGRQFSNSRSEMNVSTLELGDSALYLCASSLAAQGKGYTFGSGTRLTVV.